The T cell receptor beta chain under discussion was sequenced for a study of T cells after yellow fever vaccination. The study, taken as a whole, reports: Post-booster repertoires again held most primary-vaccination clones (about 96% CD4, 85% to 90% CD8).

This clonotype came up once. Its target is not known. V was pared by 6 bases and J by 2 bases, with 10 bases of the junction left unmatched. CDR3 length equals 15 residues. Germline CDR1 and CDR2: MNHEY and SVGEGT. TCRdb passed the 5' RACE reads through MiXCR, listing each CDR3 protein once. The repertoire holds about 340,000 distinct CDR3 sequences, with 3% to 4.5% as singletons. The TCR was taken from a man between 18 and 29 years old who received the YFV17D yellow fever vaccine. The rearrangement links TRBV6-2 or TRBV6-3 to TRBJ2-7; TRBD2 aligns across 7 bases. Specimen: PBMCs, collected 5 days after the yellow fever booster vaccination. CDR3 sequence reads: CASSDVGGFTYEQYF. CDR3 bases: TGTGCCAGCAGCGATGTGGGGGGGTTCACCTACGAGCAGTACTTC.